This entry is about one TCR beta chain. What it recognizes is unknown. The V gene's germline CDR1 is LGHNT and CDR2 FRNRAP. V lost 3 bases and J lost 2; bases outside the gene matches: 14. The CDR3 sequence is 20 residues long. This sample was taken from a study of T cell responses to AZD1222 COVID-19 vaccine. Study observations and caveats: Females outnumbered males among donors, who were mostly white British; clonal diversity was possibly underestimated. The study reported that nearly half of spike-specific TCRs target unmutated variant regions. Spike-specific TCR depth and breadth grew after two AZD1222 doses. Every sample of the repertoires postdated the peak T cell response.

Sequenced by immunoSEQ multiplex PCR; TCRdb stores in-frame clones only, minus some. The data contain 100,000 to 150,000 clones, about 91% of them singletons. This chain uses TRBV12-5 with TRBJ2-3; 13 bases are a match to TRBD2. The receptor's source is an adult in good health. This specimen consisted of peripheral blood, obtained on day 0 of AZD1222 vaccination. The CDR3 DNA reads TGTGCTAGTGGTTTTTGCGTGCTTGCTGGGACTAGCGGGAACACAGATACGCAGTATTTT. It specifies CASGFCVLAGTSGNTDTQYF.